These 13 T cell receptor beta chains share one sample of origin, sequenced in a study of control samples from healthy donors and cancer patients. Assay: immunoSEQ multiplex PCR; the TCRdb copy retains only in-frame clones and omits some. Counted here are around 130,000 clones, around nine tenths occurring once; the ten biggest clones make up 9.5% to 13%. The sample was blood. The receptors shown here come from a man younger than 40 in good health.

The DNA of the CDR3 is TGTGCCTCGGCTAGCGGGGGGGCCCGTGATACGCAGTATTTT. Encoded protein: CASASGGARDTQYF. This chain connects TRBV9 to TRBJ2-3; TRBD2 agrees at 12 bases. Germline trimming cut 10 bases from V and 6 bases from J; bases unmatched to any gene: 9. The CDR3 covers 14 residues. Germline V CDR1 and CDR2: SGDLS, YYNGEE.

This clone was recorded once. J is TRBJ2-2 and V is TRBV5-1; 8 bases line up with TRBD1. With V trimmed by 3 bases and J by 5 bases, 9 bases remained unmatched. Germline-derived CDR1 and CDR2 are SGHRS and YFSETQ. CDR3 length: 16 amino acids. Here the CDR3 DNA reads TGCGCCAGCAGCTCTGTAACAGGGGGGAGTACCGGGGAGCTGTTTTTT. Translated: CASSSVTGGSTGELFF. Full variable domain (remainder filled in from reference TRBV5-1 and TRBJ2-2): KAGVTQTPRYLIKTRGQQVTLSCSPISGHRSVSWYQQTPGQGLQFLFEYFSETQRNKGNFPGRFSGRQFSNSRSEMNVSTLELGDSALYLCASSSVTGGSTGELFFGEGSRLTVL.

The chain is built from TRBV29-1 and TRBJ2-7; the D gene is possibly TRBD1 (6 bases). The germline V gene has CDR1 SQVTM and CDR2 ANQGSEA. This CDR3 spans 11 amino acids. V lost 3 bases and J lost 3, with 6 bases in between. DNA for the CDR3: TGCAGCGTTGACAGGGGCTACGAGCAGTACTTC. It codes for CSVDRGYEQYF.

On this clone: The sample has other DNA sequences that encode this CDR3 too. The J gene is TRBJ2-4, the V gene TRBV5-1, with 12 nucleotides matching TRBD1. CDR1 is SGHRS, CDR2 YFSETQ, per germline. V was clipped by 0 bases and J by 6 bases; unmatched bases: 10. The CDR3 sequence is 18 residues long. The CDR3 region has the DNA TGCGCCAGCAGCTTGGTGCCGGGACAGGGGGCTGGGGGAAACATTCAGTACTTC. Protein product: CASSLVPGQGAGGNIQYF.

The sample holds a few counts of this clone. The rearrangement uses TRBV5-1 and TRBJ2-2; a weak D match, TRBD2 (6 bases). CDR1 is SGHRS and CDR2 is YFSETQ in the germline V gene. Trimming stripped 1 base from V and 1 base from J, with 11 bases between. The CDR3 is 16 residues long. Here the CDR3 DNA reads TGCGCCAGCAGCTTGTTCGGGAGTGGGAACACCGGGGAGCTGTTTTTT. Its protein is CASSLFGSGNTGELFF.

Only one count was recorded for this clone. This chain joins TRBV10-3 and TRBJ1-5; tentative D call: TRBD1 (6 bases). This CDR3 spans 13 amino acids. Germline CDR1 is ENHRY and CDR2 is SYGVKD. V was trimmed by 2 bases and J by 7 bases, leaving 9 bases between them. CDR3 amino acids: CAISEAGAQPQHF. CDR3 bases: TGTGCCATCAGTGAGGCGGGGGCGCAGCCCCAGCATTTT.

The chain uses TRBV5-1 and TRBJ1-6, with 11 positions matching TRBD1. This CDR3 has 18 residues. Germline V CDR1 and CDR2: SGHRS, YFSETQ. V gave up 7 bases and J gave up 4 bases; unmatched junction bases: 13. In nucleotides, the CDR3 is TGCGCCAGCTCTACCGGGACAGGGGGAATTGGGTATAATTCACCCCTCCACTTT. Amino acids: CASSTGTGGIGYNSPLHF.

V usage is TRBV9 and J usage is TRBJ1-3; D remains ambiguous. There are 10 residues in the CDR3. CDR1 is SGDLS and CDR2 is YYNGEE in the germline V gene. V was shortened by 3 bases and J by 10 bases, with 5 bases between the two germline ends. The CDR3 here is CASSGPTIYF. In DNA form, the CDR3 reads TGTGCCAGCAGCGGGCCGACCATATATTTT.

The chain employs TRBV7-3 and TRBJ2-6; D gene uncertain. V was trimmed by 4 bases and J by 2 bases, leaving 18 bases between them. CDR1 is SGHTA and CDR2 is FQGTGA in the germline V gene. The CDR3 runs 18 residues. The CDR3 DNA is TGTGCCAGCAGCTCTAGGCCGAGTTCCTTGACTGGGGCCAACGTCCTGACTTTC. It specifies CASSSRPSSLTGANVLTF.

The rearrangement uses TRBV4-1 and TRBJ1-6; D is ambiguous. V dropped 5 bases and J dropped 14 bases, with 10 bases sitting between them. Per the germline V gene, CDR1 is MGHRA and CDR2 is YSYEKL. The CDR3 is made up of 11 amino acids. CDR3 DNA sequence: TGCGCCAGCAGCTCGAATACAGCCCTCCACTTT. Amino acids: CASSSNTALHF.

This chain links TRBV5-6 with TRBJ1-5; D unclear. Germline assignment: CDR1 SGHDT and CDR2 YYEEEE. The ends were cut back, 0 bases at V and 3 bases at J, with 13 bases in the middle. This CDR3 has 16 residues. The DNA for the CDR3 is TGTGCCAGCAGCTTGGGTAGGGCGGTGGTCAATCAGCCCCAGCATTTT. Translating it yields CASSLGRAVVNQPQHF.

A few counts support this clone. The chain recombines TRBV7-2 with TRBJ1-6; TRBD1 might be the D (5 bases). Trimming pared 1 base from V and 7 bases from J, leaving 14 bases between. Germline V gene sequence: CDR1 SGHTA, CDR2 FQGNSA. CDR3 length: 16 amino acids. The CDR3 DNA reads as TGTGCCAGCAGCTTAGTGGCGGGGGGTCTGAATTCACCCCTCCACTTT. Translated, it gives CASSLVAGGLNSPLHF. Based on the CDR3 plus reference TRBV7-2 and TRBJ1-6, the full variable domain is GAGVSQSPSNKVTEKGKDVELRCDPISGHTALYWYRQSLGQGLEFLIYFQGNSAPDKSGLPSDRFSAERTGGSVSTLTIQRTQQEDSAVYLCASSLVAGGLNSPLHFGNGTRLTVT.

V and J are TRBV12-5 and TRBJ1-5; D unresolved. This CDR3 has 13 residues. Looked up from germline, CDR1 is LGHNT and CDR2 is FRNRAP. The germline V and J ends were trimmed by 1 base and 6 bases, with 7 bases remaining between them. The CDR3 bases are TGTGCTAGTGGTTTGGAGGACTCTCAGCCCCAGCATTTT. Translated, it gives CASGLEDSQPQHF.